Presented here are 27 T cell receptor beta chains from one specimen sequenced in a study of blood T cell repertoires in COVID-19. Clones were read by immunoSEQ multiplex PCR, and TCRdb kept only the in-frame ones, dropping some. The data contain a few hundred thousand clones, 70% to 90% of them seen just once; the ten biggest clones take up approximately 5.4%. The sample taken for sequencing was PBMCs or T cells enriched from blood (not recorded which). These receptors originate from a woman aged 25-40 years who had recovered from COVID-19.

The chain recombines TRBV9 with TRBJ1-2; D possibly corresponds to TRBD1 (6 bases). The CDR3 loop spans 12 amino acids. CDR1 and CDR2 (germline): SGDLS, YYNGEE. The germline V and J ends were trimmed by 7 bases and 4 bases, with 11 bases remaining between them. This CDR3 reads CASSNRAYGYTF. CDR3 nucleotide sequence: TGTGCCAGCTCTAACAGGGCCTATGGCTACACCTTC.

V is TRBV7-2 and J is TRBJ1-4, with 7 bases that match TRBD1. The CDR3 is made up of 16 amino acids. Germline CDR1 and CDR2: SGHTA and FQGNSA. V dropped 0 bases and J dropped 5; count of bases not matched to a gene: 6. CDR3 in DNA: TGTGCCAGCAGCTTAGCGGGGGACAGAAGAAATGAAAAACTGTTTTTT. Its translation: CASSLAGDRRNEKLFF.

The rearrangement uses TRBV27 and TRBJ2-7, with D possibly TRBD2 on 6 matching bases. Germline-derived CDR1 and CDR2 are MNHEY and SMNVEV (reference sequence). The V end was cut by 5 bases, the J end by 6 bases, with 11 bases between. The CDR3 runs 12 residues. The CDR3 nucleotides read TGTGCCAGCAGTGGAGGGCAGGGCGAGCAGTACTTC. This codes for CASSGGQGEQYF.

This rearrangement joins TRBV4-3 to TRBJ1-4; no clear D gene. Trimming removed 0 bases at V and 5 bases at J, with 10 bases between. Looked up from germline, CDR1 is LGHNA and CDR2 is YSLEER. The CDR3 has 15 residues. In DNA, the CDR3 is TGCGCCAGCAGCCAAGATGCCGGGATGAATGAAAAACTGTTTTTT. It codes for CASSQDAGMNEKLFF.

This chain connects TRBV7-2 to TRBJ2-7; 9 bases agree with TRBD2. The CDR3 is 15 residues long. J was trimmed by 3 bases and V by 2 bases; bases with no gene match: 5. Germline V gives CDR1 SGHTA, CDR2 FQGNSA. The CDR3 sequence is CASSLQRGASYEQYF. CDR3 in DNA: TGTGCCAGCAGCTTACAGCGGGGGGCCAGCTACGAGCAGTACTTC.

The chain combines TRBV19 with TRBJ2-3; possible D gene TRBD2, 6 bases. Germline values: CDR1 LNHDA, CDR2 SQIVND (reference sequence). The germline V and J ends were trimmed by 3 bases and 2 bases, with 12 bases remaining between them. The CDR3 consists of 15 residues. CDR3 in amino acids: CASSIGGLSTDTQYF. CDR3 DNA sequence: TGTGCCAGTAGTATCGGGGGACTGTCCACAGATACGCAGTATTTT.

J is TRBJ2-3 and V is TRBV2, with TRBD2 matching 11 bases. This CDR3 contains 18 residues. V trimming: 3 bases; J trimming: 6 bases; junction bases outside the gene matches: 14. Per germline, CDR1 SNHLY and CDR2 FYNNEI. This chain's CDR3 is CASSDGPWASGGMDTQYF. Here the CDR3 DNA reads TGTGCCAGCAGTGACGGTCCCTGGGCTAGCGGGGGGATGGATACGCAGTATTTT.

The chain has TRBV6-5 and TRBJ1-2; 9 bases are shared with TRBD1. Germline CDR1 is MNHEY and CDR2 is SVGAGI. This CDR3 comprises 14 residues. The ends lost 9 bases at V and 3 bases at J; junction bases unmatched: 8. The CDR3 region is CASRLGQGYYGYTF. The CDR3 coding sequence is TGTGCCAGTCGGCTAGGACAGGGGTACTATGGCTACACCTTC.

The CDR3 sequence is CASSPLGHGQYF. The DNA of the CDR3 is TGTGCCAGCAGCCCGCTGGGGCACGGGCAGTACTTC. The chain joins TRBV5-8 to TRBJ2-7, with D maybe TRBD1 (5 bases). The germline V gene has CDR1 SGHTS and CDR2 YDEGEE. Trimming pared 4 bases from V and 9 bases from J, leaving 14 bases between. The CDR3 runs 12 residues.

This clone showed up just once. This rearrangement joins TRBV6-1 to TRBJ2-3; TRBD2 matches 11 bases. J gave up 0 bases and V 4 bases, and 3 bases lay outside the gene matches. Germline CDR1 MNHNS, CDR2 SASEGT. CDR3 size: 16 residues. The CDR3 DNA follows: TGTGCCAGCAGTGGGAGACTAGCGGGGAGCACAGATACGCAGTATTTT. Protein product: CASSGRLAGSTDTQYF.

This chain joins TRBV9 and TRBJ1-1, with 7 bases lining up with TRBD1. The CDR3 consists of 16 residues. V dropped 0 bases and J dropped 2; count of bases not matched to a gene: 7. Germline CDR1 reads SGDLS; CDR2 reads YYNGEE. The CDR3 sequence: CASSVVSRGANTEAFF. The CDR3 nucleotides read TGTGCCAGCAGCGTAGTTTCCAGGGGGGCCAACACTGAAGCTTTCTTT.

The CDR3 protein is CASSQVANRSGNTIYF. The CDR3 coding sequence is TGCGCCAGCAGCCAAGTGGCCAATCGCTCTGGAAACACCATATATTTT. V usage is TRBV4-1 and J usage is TRBJ1-3; D is unresolved. Trimming pared 1 base from V and 0 bases from J, leaving 10 bases between. In germline, CDR1 is MGHRA, CDR2 YSYEKL. CDR3 length equals 16 residues.

The CDR3 spells CAISLGQGNEKLFF. The CDR3 nucleotides are TGTGCCATCAGTTTGGGACAGGGTAATGAAAAACTGTTTTTT. This chain connects TRBV10-3 to TRBJ1-4; 9 bases are shared with TRBD1. CDR1 and CDR2 from the germline V gene are ENHRY and SYGVKD. The CDR3 is 14 amino acids. J gave up 4 bases and V 5 bases, and 2 bases lay outside the gene matches.

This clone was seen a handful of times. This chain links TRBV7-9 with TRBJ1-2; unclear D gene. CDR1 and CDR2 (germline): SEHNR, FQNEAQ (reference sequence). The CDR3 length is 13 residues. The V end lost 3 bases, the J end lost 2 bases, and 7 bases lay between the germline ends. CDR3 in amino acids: CASSFDGNYGYTF. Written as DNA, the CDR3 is TGTGCCAGCAGCTTTGACGGGAACTATGGCTACACCTTC.

As DNA, the CDR3 is TGCAGCGTTGAGACAGGGTCTGACGAGCAGTACTTC. This translates into CSVETGSDEQYF. J is TRBJ2-7 and V is TRBV29-1; 7 bases agree with TRBD1. The CDR3 is 12 residues long. V was clipped by 3 bases and J by 5 bases; unmatched bases: 4. CDR1 is SQVTM and CDR2 is ANQGSEA in the germline V gene.

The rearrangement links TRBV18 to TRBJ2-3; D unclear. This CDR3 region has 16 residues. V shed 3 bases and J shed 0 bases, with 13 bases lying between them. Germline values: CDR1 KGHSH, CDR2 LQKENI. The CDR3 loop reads CASSPGSETSTDTQYF. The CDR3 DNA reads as TGTGCCAGCTCACCGGGTTCGGAGACTAGCACAGATACGCAGTATTTT.

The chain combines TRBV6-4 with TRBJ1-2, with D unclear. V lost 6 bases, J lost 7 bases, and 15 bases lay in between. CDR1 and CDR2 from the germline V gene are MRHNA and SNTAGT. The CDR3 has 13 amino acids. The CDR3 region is CASSPSGVGGYTF. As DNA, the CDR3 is TGTGCCAGCAGCCCGTCCGGGGTAGGTGGCTACACCTTC.

DNA for the CDR3: TGTGCCAGCAGCCGACTTACCACAGATACGCAGTATTTT. Protein: CASSRLTTDTQYF. The chain uses TRBV5-6 and TRBJ2-3; no clear D gene. The CDR3 sequence is 13 residues long. Looked up from germline, CDR1 is SGHDT and CDR2 is YYEEEE. Trimming shortened V by 4 bases and J by 2 bases, and 8 bases separated the two germline ends.

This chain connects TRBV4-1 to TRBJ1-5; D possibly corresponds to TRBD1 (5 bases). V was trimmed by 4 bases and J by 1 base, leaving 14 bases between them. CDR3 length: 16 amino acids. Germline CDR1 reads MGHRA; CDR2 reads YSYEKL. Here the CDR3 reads CASSPGHSESNQPQHF. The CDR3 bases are TGCGCCAGCAGCCCCGGACACTCGGAGAGCAATCAGCCCCAGCATTTT.

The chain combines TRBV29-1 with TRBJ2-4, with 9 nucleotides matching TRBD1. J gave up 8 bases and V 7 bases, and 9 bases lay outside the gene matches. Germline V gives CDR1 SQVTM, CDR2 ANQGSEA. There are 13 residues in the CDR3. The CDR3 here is CSARDRVEDIQYF. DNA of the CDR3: TGCAGCGCCCGGGACAGGGTAGAGGACATTCAGTACTTC. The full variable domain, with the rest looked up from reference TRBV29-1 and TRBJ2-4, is SAVISQKPSRDICQRGTSLTIQCQVDSQVTMMFWYRQQPGQSLTLIATANQGSEATYESGFVIDKFPISRPNLTFSTLTVSNMSPEDSSIYLCSARDRVEDIQYFGAGTRLSVL.

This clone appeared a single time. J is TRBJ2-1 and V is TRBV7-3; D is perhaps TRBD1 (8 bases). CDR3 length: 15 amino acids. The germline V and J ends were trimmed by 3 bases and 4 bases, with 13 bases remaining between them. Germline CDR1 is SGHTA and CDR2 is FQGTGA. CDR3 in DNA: TGTGCCAGCAGCTTTACAGGGGGGGATTACAATGAGCAGTTCTTC. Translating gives CASSFTGGDYNEQFF.

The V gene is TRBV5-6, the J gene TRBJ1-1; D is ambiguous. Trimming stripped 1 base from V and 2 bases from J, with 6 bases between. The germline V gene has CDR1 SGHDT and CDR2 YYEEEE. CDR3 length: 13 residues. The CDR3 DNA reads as TGTGCCAGCAGCTTGACACTAAACACTGAAGCTTTCTTT. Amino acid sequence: CASSLTLNTEAFF. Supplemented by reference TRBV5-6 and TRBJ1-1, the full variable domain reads DAGVTQSPTHLIKTRGQQVTLRCSPKSGHDTVSWYQQALGQGPQFIFQYYEEEERQRGNFPDRFSGHQFPNYSSELNVNALLLGDSALYLCASSLTLNTEAFFGQGTRLTVV.

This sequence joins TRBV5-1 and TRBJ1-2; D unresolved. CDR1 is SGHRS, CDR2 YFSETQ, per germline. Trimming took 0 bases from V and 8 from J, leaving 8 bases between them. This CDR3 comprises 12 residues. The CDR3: CASSLDAGGYTF. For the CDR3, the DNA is TGCGCCAGCAGCTTGGATGCAGGCGGCTACACCTTC. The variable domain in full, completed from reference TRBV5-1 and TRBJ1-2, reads KAGVTQTPRYLIKTRGQQVTLSCSPISGHRSVSWYQQTPGQGLQFLFEYFSETQRNKGNFPGRFSGRQFSNSRSEMNVSTLELGDSALYLCASSLDAGGYTFGSGTRLTVV.

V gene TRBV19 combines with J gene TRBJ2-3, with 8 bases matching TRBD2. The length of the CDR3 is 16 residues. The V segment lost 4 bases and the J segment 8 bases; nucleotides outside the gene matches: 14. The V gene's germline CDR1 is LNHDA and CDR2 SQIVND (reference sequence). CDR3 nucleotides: TGTGCCAGTAGTACCCTAGGAGCGGGGGTGGCGGGTACGCAGTATTTT. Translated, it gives CASSTLGAGVAGTQYF.

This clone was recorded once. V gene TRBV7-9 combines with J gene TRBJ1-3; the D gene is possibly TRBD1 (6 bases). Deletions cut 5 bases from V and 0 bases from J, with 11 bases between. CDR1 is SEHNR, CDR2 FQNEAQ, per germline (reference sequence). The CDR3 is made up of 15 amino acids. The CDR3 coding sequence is TGTGCCAGCAGCCCCCAGGGGAGCTCTGGAAACACCATATATTTT. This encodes CASSPQGSSGNTIYF.

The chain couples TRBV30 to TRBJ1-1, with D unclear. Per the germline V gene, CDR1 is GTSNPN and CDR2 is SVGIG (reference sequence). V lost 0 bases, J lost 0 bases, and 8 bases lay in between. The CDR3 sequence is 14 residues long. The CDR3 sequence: CAWSVPEMNTEAFF. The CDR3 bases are TGTGCCTGGAGTGTACCGGAGATGAACACTGAAGCTTTCTTT.

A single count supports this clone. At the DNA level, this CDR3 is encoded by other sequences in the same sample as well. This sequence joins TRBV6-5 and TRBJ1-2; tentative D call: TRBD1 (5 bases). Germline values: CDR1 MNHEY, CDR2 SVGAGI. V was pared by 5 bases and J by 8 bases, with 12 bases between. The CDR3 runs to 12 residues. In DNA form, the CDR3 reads TGTGCCAGCAGTCCGCTGGGGGGGGGCTACACCTTC. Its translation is CASSPLGGGYTF.